This T cell receptor beta chain originates from a study of blood T cells in healthy people across ages. General study points: Estimates of total diversity, which came from one million sequenced T cells, were considered to be underestimates.

The second PCR ran about 6 to 12 cycles with a sample-barcoded 5' primer and J-beta primers. A single record per CDR3 protein comes from TCRdb applying MiXCR to the 5' RACE reads. The table records some 1.4 million distinct CDR3 sequences, 42% of them present only once. Concerning this clonotype itself: Its antigen is not identified.

Collection of approximately 9.3 milliliters of peripheral blood was performed for each donor. This CDR3 region has 13 residues. Germline values: CDR1 MDHEN, CDR2 SYDVKM. The junction had 4 bases not matched to a gene; V was cut back by 8 bases and J by 1 base. The TCR was taken from a woman under 30 in good health. The sequenced sample consisted of blood. The genes are TRBV28 and TRBJ2-5, with TRBD2 matching 7 bases. In DNA, the CDR3 is TGTGCCAGCCTAGCGGATTTCCAAGAGACCCAGTACTTC. Translated, it gives CASLADFQETQYF. The full variable domain, in which reference TRBV28 and TRBJ2-5 provide the parts outside the CDR3, is DVKVTQSSRYLVKRTGEKVFLECVQDMDHENMFWYRQDPGLGLRLIYFSYDVKMKEKGDIPEGYSVSREKKERFSLILESASTNQTSMYLCASLADFQETQYFGPGTRLLVL.